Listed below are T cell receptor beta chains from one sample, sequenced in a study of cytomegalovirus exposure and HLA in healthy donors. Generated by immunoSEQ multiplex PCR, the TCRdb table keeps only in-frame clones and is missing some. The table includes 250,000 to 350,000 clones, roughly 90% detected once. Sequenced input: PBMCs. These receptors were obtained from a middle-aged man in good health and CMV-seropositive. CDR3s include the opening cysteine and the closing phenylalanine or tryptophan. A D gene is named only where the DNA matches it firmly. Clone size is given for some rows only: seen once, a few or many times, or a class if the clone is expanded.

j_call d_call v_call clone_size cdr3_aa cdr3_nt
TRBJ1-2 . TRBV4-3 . CASSQDNGGPSYGYTF TGCGCCAGCAGCCAAGATAACGGAGGGCCCTCGTATGGCTACACCTTC
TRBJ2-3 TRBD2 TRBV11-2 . CASSLSGRGTDTQYF TGTGCCAGCAGCTTAAGCGGGAGAGGCACAGATACGCAGTATTTT
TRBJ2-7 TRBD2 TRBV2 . CASSGTSGNYEQYF TGTGCCAGCAGCGGGACTAGCGGTAATTACGAGCAGTACTTC
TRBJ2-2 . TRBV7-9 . CSSIREPYLGTGELFF TGTTCCAGCATCCGGGAGCCATACCTAGGAACCGGGGAGCTGTTTTTT
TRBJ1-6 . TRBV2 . CASSEPPPRVSPLHF TGTGCCAGCAGTGAGCCCCCCCCCAGGGTCTCCCCCCTCCACTTT
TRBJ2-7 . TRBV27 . CASSWAGVYEQYF TGTGCCAGCAGTTGGGCAGGGGTGTACGAGCAGTACTTC
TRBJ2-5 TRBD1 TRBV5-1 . CASSLGQGRETQYF TGCGCCAGCAGCTTGGGACAGGGAAGGGAGACCCAGTACTTC
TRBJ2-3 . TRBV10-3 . CAISDWGVTDTQYF TGTGCCATCAGTGATTGGGGGGTGACAGATACGCAGTATTTT
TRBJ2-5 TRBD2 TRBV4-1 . CASSPSDGTSGRARETQYF TGCGCCAGCAGCCCTTCCGACGGGACTAGCGGGAGGGCCCGTGAGACCCAGTACTTC
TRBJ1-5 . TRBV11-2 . CASSQSGANQPQHF TGTGCCAGCAGTCAGTCAGGGGCAAATCAGCCCCAGCATTTT
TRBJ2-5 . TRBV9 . CASSDGQGIETQYF TGTGCCAGCAGCGACGGCCAGGGAATAGAGACCCAGTACTTC
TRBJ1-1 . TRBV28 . CASSLPADMNTEAFF TGTGCCAGCAGTTTACCGGCAGACATGAACACTGAAGCTTTCTTT
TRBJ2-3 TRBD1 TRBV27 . CASRHRGPDTQYF TGTGCCAGCAGACATAGGGGGCCAGATACGCAGTATTTT
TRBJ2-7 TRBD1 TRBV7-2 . CASTGGISYEQYF TGTGCCAGTACAGGGGGCATCTCCTACGAGCAGTACTTC
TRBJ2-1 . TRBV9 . CASSVERGSSYNEQFF TGTGCCAGCAGCGTAGAACGGGGTAGCTCCTACAATGAGCAGTTCTTC
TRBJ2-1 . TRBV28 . CASSLSASYSNEQFF TGTGCCAGCAGTTTATCGGCTAGCTACAGCAATGAGCAGTTCTTC
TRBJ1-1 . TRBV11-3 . CASSLEQNTEAFF TGTGCCAGCAGCCTTGAACAGAACACTGAAGCTTTCTTT
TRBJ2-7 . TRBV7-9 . CASTPGGPGGEQYF TGTGCCAGCACCCCGGGGGGCCCCGGGGGCGAGCAGTACTTC
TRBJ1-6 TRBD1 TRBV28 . CASQGQGNSPLHF TGTGCCAGCCAGGGACAGGGGAATTCACCCCTCCACTTT
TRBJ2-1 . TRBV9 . CASSALQGEEQFF TGTGCCAGCAGCGCTTTACAGGGCGAGGAGCAGTTCTTC
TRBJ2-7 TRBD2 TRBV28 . CATYPSGKRYEQYF TGTGCCACCTACCCTAGCGGGAAGCGCTACGAGCAGTACTTC
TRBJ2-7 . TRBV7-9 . CASSLARELIYEQYF TGTGCCAGCAGCTTAGCGCGTGAACTCATCTACGAGCAGTACTTC
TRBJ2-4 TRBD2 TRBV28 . CASSNRLARIAKNIQYF TGTGCCAGCAGCAACCGACTAGCAAGAATAGCCAAAAACATTCAGTACTTC
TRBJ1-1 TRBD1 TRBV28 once CASSPYGQVNTEAFF TGTGCCAGCAGTCCATATGGACAGGTTAACACTGAAGCTTTCTTT
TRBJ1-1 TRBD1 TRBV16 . CASSQSRQGVLNTEAFF TGTGCCAGCAGCCAATCCCGACAGGGGGTCCTGAACACTGAAGCTTTCTTT
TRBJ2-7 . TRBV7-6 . CASSLQTGLTYEQYF TGTGCCAGCAGCTTACAAACGGGGTTGACCTACGAGCAGTACTTC
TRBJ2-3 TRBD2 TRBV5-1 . CASSVAGGDTQYF TGCGCCAGCAGCGTAGCGGGGGGGGATACGCAGTATTTT
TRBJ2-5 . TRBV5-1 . CASSLPLGGETQYF TGCGCCAGCAGCTTGCCCTTGGGGGGAGAGACCCAGTACTTC
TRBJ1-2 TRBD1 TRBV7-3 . CASSLFPQGANYGYTF TGTGCCAGCAGCTTATTCCCGCAGGGGGCTAACTATGGCTACACCTTC